Shown below are 18 T cell receptor beta chains from a single sample sequenced in a study of CD8+CD57+ T cells in acquired aplastic anemia. Profiling of TCR beta VDJ combinations and CDR3 sequences used genomic DNA as template. TCRdb reprocessed the reads via MiXCR and lists one record per CDR3 protein. This table holds 200,000 or so distinct CDR3 sequences, over 60% found once. The sequencing input was sorted CD4+, CD8+, or CD8+CD57+ T cells (not recorded which) from PBMCs. The receptors were gathered from a human donor with severe aplastic anemia or a healthy control (not recorded which).

This clonotype was recorded a few times. V is TRBV7-9 and J is TRBJ2-5; D ambiguous. This CDR3 comprises 13 residues. Germline V gene lookup returns CDR1 SEHNR and CDR2 FQNEAQ (reference sequence). V was pared by 10 bases and J by 2 bases, with 14 bases between. In nucleotides, the CDR3 is TGTGCCATCAGACGTTGGGAACAAGAGACCCAGTACTTC. Protein: CAIRRWEQETQYF.

V usage is TRBV27 and J usage is TRBJ1-5; D not resolved. From germline, CDR1 is MNHEY and CDR2 SMNVEV (reference sequence). Trimming stripped 5 bases from V and 1 base from J, with 21 bases between. The CDR3 has 18 residues. The chain's CDR3 is CASSPGESVGGSNQPQHF. Written as DNA, the CDR3 is TGTGCCAGCAGTCCCGGTGAGAGTGTGGGCGGCAGCAATCAGCCCCAGCATTTT.

This clonotype appeared a few times. V usage is TRBV7-7 and J usage is TRBJ1-1, with D unclear. The germline gives CDR1 SSHAT, CDR2 FNYEAQ (reference sequence). This CDR3 is 13 amino acids long. Trimming stripped 2 bases from V and 2 bases from J, with 6 bases between. This CDR3 is CASSLTLNTEAFF. For the CDR3, the DNA is TGTGCCAGCAGCTTAACCCTAAACACTGAAGCTTTCTTT.

In its sample, this clonotype was seen a few times. V gene TRBV4-3 combines with J gene TRBJ2-5; D not resolved. Germline CDR1 LGHNA, CDR2 YSLEER. Deletions cut 1 base from V and 1 base from J, with 10 bases between. This CDR3 region has 15 residues. CDR3 sequence reads: CASSQARAGQETQYF. In DNA form, the CDR3 reads TGCGCCAGCAGCCAAGCCCGGGCAGGCCAAGAGACCCAGTACTTC.

The chain recombines TRBV2 with TRBJ1-4; D is perhaps TRBD1 (5 bases). Trimming removed 7 bases at V and 4 bases at J, with 16 bases between. This CDR3 has 15 amino acids. Germline CDR1 is SNHLY and CDR2 is FYNNEI. Here the CDR3 reads CASTWGTALNEKLFF. Here the CDR3 DNA reads TGTGCCAGCACGTGGGGGACGGCGCTTAATGAAAAACTGTTTTTT.

Turning to this clonotype: At one of its ends the junction is not consistent with the germline gene, which may arise from a read error. The rearrangement joins TRBV6-6 to TRBJ2-3; D uncertain. Germline V gene lookup returns CDR1 MNHNY and CDR2 SVGAGI (reference sequence). This CDR3 spans 15 amino acids. CDR3 DNA sequence: TGCGCCAGCAGTGGTGGTATCCCCGGCACAGATACGCAGTATTTT. Translated, it gives CASSGGIPGTDTQYF.

The chain has TRBV2 and TRBJ2-1; the D is unclear. The V gene's germline CDR1 is SNHLY and CDR2 FYNNEI. Trimming took 3 bases from V and 9 from J, leaving 12 bases between them. The CDR3 runs 13 residues. In nucleotides, the CDR3 is TGTGCCAGCAGTGAGGGCGGCGGCGGTGAGCAGTTCTTC. It is translated as CASSEGGGGEQFF.

J is TRBJ1-2 and V is TRBV20-1, with a possible D match to TRBD1 (6 bases). Germline V CDR1 and CDR2: DFQATT, SNEGSKA (reference sequence). The CDR3 length is 11 residues. V was pared by 2 bases and J by 10 bases, with 11 bases between. The CDR3 DNA reads as TGCAGTGCTAGATTGGGGGGACACTACACCTTC. Translation gives CSARLGGHYTF.

Concerning this clonotype itself: The DNA is omitted, as the CDR3 cannot be located on it reliably, and the CDR3 follows TCRdb's listing. The gene calls are TRBV25-1 and TRBJ2-7; TRBD1 is the table's D call and was not checked against the DNA. The CDR3 is 20 amino acids in total, end residues counted. Germline CDR1 reads MGHDK; CDR2 reads SYGVNS. CDR3: CASSVSLCPGGRGRSYEQYF.

The chain has TRBV7-9 and TRBJ2-2, with D tentatively TRBD2 (6 bases). Trimming stripped 5 bases from V and 0 bases from J, with 13 bases between. This CDR3 has 16 amino acids. Germline V CDR1 and CDR2: SEHNR, FQNEAQ (reference sequence). The DNA of the CDR3 is TGTGCCAGCAGCCTCAATAGCGGTTCGAACACCGGGGAGCTGTTTTTT. It codes for CASSLNSGSNTGELFF.

This clonotype was picked up a small number of times. The gene calls are TRBV7-9 and TRBJ1-5; D remains ambiguous. The length of the CDR3 is 14 residues. Germline V gives CDR1 SEHNR, CDR2 FQNEAQ (reference sequence). V was cut by 1 base and J by 3 bases, with 7 bases left in between. CDR3 region: CASSLGGYNQPQHF. CDR3 nucleotides: TGTGCCAGCAGCTTAGGCGGATACAATCAGCCCCAGCATTTT.

The chain is built from TRBV20-1 and TRBJ2-5, with D unclear. V lost 1 base to trimming and J lost 2 bases, with 11 bases between them. CDR1 is DFQATT and CDR2 is SNEGSKA in the germline V gene (reference sequence). The CDR3 runs to 14 residues. The CDR3 sequence: CSARGLTQQETQYF. CDR3 sequence (DNA): TGCAGTGCTAGAGGCCTGACACAACAAGAGACCCAGTACTTC.

The chain uses TRBV27 and TRBJ2-2; TRBD2 agrees at 13 bases. The CDR3 totals 18 residues. V lost 6 bases, J lost 2 bases, and 9 bases stayed unmatched. Germline lookup yields CDR1 MNHEY and CDR2 SMNVEV (reference sequence). Here the CDR3 DNA reads TGTGCCAGCAGACCCCTCCGACTAGCGGGGGGAAACACCGGGGAGCTGTTTTTT. Its translation is CASRPLRLAGGNTGELFF.

As to this clonotype: This clone may be a read error of a much larger clone one base away. This CDR3 reads CASSYVGGELFF. Here the CDR3 DNA reads TGTGCCAGCAGTTACGTGGGCGGGGAGCTGTTTTTT. The V and J genes are TRBV6-4 and TRBJ2-2; no clear D. The germline gives CDR1 MRHNA, CDR2 SNTAGT. Trimming shortened V by 5 bases and J by 7 bases, and 8 bases separated the two germline ends. This CDR3 has 12 amino acids.

J is TRBJ2-2 and V is TRBV20-1; 11 bases are shared with TRBD1. The CDR3 consists of 16 residues. Germline V CDR1 and CDR2: DFQATT, SNEGSKA (reference sequence). V lost 2 bases, J lost 4 bases, and 6 bases stayed unmatched. CDR3 in amino acids: CSARPIGQGATGELFF. CDR3 DNA sequence: TGCAGTGCTAGACCTATTGGACAGGGGGCCACCGGGGAGCTGTTTTTT.

This rearrangement joins TRBV7-6 to TRBJ1-2, with 7 bases fitting TRBD1. Losses at the gene ends were 1 base for V and 3 bases for J; bases not matched to a gene: 5. The CDR3 totals 15 residues. Germline V gene lookup returns CDR1 SGHVS and CDR2 FNYEAQ. The CDR3 sequence is CASSLVRQGHYGYTF. CDR3 in DNA: TGTGCCAGCAGCTTAGTAAGACAGGGACACTATGGCTACACCTTC.

This clonotype appeared a single time. This rearrangement joins TRBV7-9 to TRBJ2-7; weak D call: TRBD2 (5 bases). CDR3 length equals 15 residues. Germline values: CDR1 SEHNR, CDR2 FQNEAQ (reference sequence). The V end lost 5 bases, the J end lost 1 base, and 15 bases lay between the germline ends. The CDR3 sequence is CASSRTQDLSYEQYF. The CDR3 DNA follows: TGTGCCAGCAGCCGTACTCAGGACTTGTCCTACGAGCAGTACTTC.

This chain uses TRBV18 with TRBJ2-7; a weak D match, TRBD1 (6 bases). V shed 6 bases and J shed 0 bases, with 18 bases lying between them. CDR3 length equals 16 residues. Germline V gene sequence: CDR1 KGHSH, CDR2 LQKENI. The CDR3 nucleotides read TGTGCCAGCTCCGCGCGGCTCAGACAGGCCTCCTACGAGCAGTACTTC. Its translation: CASSARLRQASYEQYF.